This T cell receptor (beta chain) was sequenced in a study of T cell clones after liver transplantation. Study-wide background: Pre-transplant mixed lymphocyte reactions yielded third-party-reactive TCRbeta sequences as comparators for graft-donor-reactive sequences. Patients counted as tolerant after at least one year off all immunosuppression, enzymes not exceeding twice normal. Overall study findings and caveats: Donor-reactive sequences fell more than third party-reactive ones, suggesting partial deletion.

Method: immunoSEQ multiplex PCR; TCRdb's copy keeps in-frame clones and lacks some. The sample carries about 51,000 clones, roughly 70% recorded once. Worth noting for this clone: The antigen remains undetermined.

CDR1 is MNHEY, CDR2 SVGAGI, per germline. V lost 6 bases and J lost 4; bases outside the gene matches: 2. The CDR3 is made up of 14 amino acids. The clonotype originates from a human patient who received a liver transplant. The graft donor may have given rise to some T cells. The sample in question was CD4+ T cells from blood, obtained 54 months after liver transplant. The gene calls are TRBV6-5 and TRBJ2-7; 14 bases agree with TRBD2. The CDR3 is CASSRTSGGYEQYF. The CDR3 region has the DNA TGTGCCAGCAGCCGGACTAGCGGGGGGTACGAGCAGTACTTC.